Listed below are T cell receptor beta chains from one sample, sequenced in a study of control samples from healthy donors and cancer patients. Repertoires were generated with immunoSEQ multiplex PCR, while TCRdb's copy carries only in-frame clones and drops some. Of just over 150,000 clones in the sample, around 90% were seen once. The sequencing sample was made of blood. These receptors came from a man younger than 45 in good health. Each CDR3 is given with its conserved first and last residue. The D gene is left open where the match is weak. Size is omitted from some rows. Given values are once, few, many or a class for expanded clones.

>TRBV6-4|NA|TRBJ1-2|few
CASSDLGSWRYGYTF
TGTGCCAGCAGTGACTTGGGGAGTTGGAGGTATGGCTACACCTTC
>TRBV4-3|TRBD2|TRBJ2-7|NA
CASSQDLSGRAYEQYF
TGCGCCAGCAGCCAAGATCTGAGCGGGAGGGCCTACGAGCAGTACTTC
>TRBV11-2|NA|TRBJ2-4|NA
CASSPRRFLGSGKNIQYF
TGTGCCAGCAGCCCCCGGAGATTTTTAGGGAGTGGAAAAAACATTCAGTACTTC
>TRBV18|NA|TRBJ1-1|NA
CASSHKVATEAFF
TGTGCCAGCTCACACAAGGTGGCCACTGAAGCTTTCTTT
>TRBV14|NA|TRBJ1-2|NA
CASSQGRVYGYTF
TGTGCCAGCAGCCAAGGGAGAGTCTATGGCTACACCTTC
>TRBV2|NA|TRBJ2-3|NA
CASKIGQLTDTQYF
TGTGCCAGCAAGATTGGACAGCTCACAGATACGCAGTATTTT
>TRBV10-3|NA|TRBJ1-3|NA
CAISGQESGNTIYF
TGTGCCATCAGTGGACAGGAGTCTGGAAACACCATATATTTT
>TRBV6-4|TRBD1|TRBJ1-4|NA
CASSVQGGGEKLFF
TGTGCCAGCAGTGTTCAAGGGGGCGGTGAAAAACTGTTTTTT
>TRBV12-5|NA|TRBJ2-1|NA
CASGLGGNEQFF
TGTGCTAGTGGTCTGGGGGGAAATGAGCAGTTCTTC
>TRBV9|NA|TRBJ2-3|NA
CASSVGGTDTQYF
TGTGCCAGCAGCGTAGGGGGCACAGATACGCAGTATTTT
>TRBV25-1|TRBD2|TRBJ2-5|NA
CASSARDYYQETQYF
TGTGCCAGCAGTGCCCGGGACTACTACCAAGAGACCCAGTACTTC
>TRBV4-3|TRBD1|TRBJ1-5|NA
CASSRGQGRNQPQHF
TGCGCCAGCAGCCGTGGACAGGGACGGAATCAGCCCCAGCATTTT
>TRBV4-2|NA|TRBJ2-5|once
CASSRLGLPETQYF
TGTGCCAGCAGCCGCCTGGGCCTTCCAGAGACCCAGTACTTC